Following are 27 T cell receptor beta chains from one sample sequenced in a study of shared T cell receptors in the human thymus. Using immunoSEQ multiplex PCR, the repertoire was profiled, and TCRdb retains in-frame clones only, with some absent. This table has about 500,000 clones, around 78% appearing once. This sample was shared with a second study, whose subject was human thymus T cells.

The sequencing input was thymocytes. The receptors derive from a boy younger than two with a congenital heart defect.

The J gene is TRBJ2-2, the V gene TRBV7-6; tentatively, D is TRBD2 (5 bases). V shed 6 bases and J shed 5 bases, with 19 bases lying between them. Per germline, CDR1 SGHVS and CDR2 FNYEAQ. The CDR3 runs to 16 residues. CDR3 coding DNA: TGTGCCAGCAGGGGCGTTAGCCCTCAGCGGACCGGGGAGCTGTTTTTT. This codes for CASRGVSPQRTGELFF.

This chain's CDR3 is CASSFRISASGSRDYEQYF. For the CDR3, the DNA is TGTGCCAGCAGTTTCAGGATTAGCGCGTCCGGGAGTCGTGACTACGAGCAGTACTTC. The chain links TRBV27 to TRBJ2-7; D possibly corresponds to TRBD2 (6 bases). Trimming pared 3 bases from V and 3 bases from J, leaving 27 bases between. The germline V gene has CDR1 MNHEY and CDR2 SMNVEV (reference sequence). The CDR3 has 19 amino acids.

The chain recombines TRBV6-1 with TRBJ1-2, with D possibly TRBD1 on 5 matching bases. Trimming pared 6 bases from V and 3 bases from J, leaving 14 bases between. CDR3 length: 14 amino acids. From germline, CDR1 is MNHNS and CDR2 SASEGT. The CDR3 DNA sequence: TGTGCCAGCAGCGGCAGGGTCTCCTACTATGGCTACACCTTC. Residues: CASSGRVSYYGYTF.

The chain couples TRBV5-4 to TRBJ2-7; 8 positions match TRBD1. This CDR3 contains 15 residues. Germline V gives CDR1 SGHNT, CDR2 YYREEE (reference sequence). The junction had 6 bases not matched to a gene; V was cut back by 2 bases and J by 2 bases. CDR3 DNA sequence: TGTGCCAGCAGCTTCTCCGGGACAGGACCCTACGAGCAGTACTTC. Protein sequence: CASSFSGTGPYEQYF.

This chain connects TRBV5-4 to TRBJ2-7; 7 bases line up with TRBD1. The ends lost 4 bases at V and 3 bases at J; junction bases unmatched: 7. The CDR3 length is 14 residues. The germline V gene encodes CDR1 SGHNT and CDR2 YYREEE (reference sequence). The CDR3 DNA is TGTGCCAGCAGCACAGGGACAGAAAACTACGAGCAGTACTTC. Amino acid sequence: CASSTGTENYEQYF.

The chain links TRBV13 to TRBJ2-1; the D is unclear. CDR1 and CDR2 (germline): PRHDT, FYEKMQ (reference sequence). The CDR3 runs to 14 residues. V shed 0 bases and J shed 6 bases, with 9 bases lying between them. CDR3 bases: TGTGCCAGCAGCTTAGGGCTAGATCGCAATGAGCAGTTCTTC. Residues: CASSLGLDRNEQFF.

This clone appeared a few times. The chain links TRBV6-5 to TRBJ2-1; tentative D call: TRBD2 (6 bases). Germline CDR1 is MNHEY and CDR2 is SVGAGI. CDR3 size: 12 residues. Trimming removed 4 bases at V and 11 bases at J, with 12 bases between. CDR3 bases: TGTGCCAGCAGTTCTATGGGACTCCAGCAGTTCTTC. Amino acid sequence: CASSSMGLQQFF.

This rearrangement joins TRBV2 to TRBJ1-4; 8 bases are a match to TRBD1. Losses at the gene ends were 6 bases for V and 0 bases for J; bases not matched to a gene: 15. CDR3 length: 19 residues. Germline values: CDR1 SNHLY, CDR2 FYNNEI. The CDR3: CASSVPGQVPNATNEKLFF. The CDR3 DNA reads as TGTGCCAGCAGCGTACCGGGACAGGTCCCAAATGCAACTAATGAAAAACTGTTTTTT.

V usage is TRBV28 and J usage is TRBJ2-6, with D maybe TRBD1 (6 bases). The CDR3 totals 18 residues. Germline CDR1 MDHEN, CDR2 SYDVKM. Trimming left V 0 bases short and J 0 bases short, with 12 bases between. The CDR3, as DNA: TGTGCCAGCAGTTTATGGGGGACAATGGCCTCTGGGGCCAACGTCCTGACTTTC. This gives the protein CASSLWGTMASGANVLTF.

The CDR3 is CASSVVAGGGRQFF. Here the CDR3 DNA reads TGTGCCAGCAGTGTTGTGGCGGGAGGGGGACGGCAGTTCTTC. The chain joins TRBV6-4 to TRBJ2-1; 9 bases are a match to TRBD2. The CDR3 runs to 14 residues. V shed 4 bases and J 12 bases; nucleotides not matched to a gene: 10. CDR1 is MRHNA and CDR2 is SNTAGT in the germline V gene.

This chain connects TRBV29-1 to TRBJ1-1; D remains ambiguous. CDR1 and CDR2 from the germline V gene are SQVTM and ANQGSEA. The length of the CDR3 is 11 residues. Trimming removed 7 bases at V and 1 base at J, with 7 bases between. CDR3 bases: TGCAGCGCCCCCGGGAACACTGAAGCTTTCTTT. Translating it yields CSAPGNTEAFF.

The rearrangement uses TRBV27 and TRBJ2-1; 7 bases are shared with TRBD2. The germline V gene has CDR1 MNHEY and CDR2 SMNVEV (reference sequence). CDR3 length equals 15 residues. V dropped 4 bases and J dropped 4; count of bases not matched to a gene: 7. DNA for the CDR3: TGTGCCAGCAGTTCACTGGCGGGAGAATACAATGAGCAGTTCTTC. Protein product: CASSSLAGEYNEQFF.

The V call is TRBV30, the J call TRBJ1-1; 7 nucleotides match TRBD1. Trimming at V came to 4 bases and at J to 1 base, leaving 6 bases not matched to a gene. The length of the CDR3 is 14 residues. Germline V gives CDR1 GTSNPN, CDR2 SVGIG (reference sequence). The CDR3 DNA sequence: TGTGCCTGGAAGCCGGGACAGCGGAACACTGAAGCTTTCTTT. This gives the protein CAWKPGQRNTEAFF.

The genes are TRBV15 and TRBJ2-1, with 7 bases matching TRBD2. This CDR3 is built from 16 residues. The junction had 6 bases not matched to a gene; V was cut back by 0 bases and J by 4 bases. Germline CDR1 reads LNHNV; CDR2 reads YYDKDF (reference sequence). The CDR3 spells CATSRDGLAAYNEQFF. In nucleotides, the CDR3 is TGTGCCACCAGCAGAGATGGCCTAGCGGCGTACAATGAGCAGTTCTTC.

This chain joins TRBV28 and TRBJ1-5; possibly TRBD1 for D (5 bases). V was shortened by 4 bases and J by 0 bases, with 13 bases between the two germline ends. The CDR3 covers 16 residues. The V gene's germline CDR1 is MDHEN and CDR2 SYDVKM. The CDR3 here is CASSSGGAVSNQPQHF. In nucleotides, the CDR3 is TGTGCCAGCAGTTCCGGCGGGGCGGTTAGCAATCAGCCCCAGCATTTT.

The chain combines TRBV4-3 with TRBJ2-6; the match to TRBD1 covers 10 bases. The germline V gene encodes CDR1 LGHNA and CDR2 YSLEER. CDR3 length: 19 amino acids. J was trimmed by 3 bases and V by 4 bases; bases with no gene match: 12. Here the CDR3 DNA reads TGCGCCAGCAGCCGCCATCGGGGACAGGGGTCAGTTGGGGCCAACGTCCTGACTTTC. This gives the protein CASSRHRGQGSVGANVLTF.

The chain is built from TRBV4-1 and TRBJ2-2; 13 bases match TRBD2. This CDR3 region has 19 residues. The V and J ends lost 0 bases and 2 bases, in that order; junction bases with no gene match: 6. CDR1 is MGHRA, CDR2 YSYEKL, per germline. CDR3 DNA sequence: TGCGCCAGCAGCCAAGAGTCACTAGCGGGAGGGAACAACACCGGGGAGCTGTTTTTT. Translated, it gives CASSQESLAGGNNTGELFF.

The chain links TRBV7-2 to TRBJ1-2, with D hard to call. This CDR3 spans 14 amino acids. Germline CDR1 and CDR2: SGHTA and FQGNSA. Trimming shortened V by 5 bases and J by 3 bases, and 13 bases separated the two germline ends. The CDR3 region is CASSRGPWDYGYTF. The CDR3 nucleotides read TGTGCCAGCAGCAGAGGGCCCTGGGACTATGGCTACACCTTC.

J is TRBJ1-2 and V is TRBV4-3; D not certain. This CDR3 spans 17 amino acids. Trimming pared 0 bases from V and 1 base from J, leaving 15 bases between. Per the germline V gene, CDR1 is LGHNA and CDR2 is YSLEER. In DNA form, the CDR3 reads TGCGCCAGCAGCCAAGAGTCCCTCTTTAACAGTAACTATGGCTACACCTTC. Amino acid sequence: CASSQESLFNSNYGYTF.

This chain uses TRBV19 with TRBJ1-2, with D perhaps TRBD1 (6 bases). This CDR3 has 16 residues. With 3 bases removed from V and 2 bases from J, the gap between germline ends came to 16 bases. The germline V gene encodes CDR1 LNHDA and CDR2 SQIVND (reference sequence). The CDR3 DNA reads TGTGCCAGTAGTATGCCATACAGGGCCCCAAACTATGGCTACACCTTC. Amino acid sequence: CASSMPYRAPNYGYTF.

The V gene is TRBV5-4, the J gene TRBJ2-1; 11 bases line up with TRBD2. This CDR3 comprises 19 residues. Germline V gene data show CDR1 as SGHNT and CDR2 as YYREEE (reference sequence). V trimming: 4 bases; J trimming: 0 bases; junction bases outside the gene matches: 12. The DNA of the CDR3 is TGTGCCAGCAGCCCTACCCCCGGGACTAGCGGAAGCTCCTACAATGAGCAGTTCTTC. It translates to CASSPTPGTSGSSYNEQFF.

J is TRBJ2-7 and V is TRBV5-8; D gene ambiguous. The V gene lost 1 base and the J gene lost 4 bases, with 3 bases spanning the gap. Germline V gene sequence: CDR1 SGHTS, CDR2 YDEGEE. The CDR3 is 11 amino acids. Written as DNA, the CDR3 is TGTGCCAGCAGCTTGCGGTACGAGCAGTACTTC. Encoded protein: CASSLRYEQYF. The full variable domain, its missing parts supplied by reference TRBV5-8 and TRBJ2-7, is EAGVTQSPTHLIKTRGQQATLRCSPISGHTSVYWYQQALGLGLQFLLWYDEGEERNRGNFPPRFSGRQFPNYSSELNVNALELEDSALYLCASSLRYEQYFGPGTRLTVT.

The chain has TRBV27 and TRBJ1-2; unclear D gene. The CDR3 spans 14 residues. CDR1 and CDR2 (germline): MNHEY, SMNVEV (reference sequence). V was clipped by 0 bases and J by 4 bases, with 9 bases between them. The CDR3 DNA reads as TGTGCCAGCAGTTTATCTGGCCTTTCCTATGGCTACACCTTC. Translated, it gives CASSLSGLSYGYTF.

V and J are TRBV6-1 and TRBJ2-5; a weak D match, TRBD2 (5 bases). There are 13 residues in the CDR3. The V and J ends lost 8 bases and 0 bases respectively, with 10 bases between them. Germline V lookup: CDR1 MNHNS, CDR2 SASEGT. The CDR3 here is CASSGLYQETQYF. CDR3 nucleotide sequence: TGTGCCAGCTCAGGACTGTACCAAGAGACCCAGTACTTC.

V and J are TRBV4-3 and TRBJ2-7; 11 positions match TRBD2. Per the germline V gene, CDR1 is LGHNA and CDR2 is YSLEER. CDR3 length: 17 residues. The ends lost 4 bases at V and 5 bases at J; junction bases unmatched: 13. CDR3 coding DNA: TGCGCCAGCAGCCCGGTGGGACTAGCGGCCAGAGGGAACGAGCAGTACTTC. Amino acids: CASSPVGLAARGNEQYF.

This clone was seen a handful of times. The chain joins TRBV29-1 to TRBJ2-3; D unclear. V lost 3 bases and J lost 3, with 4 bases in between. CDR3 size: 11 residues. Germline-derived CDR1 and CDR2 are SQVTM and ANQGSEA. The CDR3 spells CSVDLTDTQYF. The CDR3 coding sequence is TGCAGCGTTGATCTTACAGATACGCAGTATTTT.

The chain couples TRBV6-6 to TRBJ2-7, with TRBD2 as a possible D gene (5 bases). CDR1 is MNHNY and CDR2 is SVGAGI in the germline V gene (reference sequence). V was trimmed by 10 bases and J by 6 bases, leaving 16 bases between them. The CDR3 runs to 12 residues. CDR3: CATLVRAGEQYF. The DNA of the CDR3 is TGTGCCACCCTTGTGCGGGCAGGCGAGCAGTACTTC.